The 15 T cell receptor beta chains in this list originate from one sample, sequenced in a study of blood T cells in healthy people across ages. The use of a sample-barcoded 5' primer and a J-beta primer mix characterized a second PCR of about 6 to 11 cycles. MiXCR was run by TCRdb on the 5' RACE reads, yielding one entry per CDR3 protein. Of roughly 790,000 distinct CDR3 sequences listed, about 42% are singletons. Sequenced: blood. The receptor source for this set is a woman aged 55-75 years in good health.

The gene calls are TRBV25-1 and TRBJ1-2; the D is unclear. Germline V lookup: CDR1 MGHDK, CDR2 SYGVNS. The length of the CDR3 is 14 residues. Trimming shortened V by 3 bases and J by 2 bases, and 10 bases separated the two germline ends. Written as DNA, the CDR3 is TGTGCCAGCAGTGAGCAATATGGAAACTATGGCTACACCTTC. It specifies CASSEQYGNYGYTF.

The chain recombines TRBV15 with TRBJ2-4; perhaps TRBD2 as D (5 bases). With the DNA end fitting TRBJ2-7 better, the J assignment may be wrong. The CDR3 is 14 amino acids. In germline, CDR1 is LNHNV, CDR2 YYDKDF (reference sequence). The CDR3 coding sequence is TGTGCCACCAGCAGAGATTCGGGGTTCGGCGAGCAGTACTTC. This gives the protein CATSRDSGFGEQYF.

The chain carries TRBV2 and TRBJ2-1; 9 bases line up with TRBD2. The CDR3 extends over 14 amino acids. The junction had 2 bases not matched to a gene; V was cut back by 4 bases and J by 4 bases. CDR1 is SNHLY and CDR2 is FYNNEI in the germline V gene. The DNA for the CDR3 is TGTGCCAGCAGTGGACTAGCGGTTTACAATGAGCAGTTCTTC. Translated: CASSGLAVYNEQFF.

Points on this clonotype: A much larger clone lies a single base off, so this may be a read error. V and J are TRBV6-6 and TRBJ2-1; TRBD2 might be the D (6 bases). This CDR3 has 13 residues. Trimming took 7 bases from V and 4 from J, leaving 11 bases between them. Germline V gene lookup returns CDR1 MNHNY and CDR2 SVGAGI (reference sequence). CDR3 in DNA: TGTGCCAGCATCGGGAGCGTTTACAATGAGCAGTTCTTC. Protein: CASIGSVYNEQFF.

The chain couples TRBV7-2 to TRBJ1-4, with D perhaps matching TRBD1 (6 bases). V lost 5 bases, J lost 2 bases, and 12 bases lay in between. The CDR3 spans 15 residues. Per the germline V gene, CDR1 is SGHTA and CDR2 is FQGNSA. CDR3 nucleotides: TGTGCCAGCAGCGCACCCCAGGGGACTAATGAAAAACTGTTTTTT. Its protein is CASSAPQGTNEKLFF.

The CDR3 protein is CAAHLDPGGLRDIQYF. For the CDR3, the DNA is TGCGCCGCTCATCTGGATCCAGGGGGACTAAGGGACATTCAGTACTTC. V and J are TRBV10-1 and TRBJ2-4; D tentatively reads TRBD1 or TRBD2 (7 bases each). Trimming took off 11 bases at V and 8 bases at J, with 28 bases between the two ends. CDR3 size: 16 residues. From germline, CDR1 is WNHNN and CDR2 SYGVQD (reference sequence).

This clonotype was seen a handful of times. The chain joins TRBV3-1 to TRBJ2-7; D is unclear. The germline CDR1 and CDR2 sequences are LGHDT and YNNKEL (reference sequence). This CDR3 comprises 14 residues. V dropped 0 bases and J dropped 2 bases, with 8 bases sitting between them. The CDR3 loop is CASSQEPGPYEQYF. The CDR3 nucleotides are TGTGCCAGCAGCCAAGAACCCGGACCCTACGAGCAGTACTTC.

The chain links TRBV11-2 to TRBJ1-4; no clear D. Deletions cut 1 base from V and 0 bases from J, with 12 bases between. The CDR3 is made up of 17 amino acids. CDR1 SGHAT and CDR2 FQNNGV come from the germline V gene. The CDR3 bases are TGTGCCAGCAGCTTAGTTCTCGGATTTGCAACTAATGAAAAACTGTTTTTT. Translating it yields CASSLVLGFATNEKLFF.

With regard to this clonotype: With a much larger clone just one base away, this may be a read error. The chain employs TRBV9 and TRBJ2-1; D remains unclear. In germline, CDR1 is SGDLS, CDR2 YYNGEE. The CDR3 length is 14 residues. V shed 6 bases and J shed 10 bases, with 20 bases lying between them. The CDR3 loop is CASNPGPPTYEQFF. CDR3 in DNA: TGTGCCAGCAACCCTGGACCACCCACCTACGAGCAGTTCTTC.

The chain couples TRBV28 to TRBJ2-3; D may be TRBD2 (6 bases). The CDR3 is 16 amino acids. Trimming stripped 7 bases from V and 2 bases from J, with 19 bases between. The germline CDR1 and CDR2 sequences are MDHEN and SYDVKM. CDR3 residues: CASNLGLRSFTDTQYF. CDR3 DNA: TGTGCCAGCAACCTGGGACTCCGCTCCTTCACAGATACGCAGTATTTT.

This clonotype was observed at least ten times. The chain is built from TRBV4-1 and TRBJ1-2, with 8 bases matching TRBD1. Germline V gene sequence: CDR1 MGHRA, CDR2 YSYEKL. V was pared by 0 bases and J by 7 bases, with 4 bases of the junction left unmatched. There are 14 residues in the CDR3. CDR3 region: CASSQEGQGGGYTF. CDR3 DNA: TGCGCCAGCAGCCAAGAAGGACAGGGCGGTGGCTACACCTTC.

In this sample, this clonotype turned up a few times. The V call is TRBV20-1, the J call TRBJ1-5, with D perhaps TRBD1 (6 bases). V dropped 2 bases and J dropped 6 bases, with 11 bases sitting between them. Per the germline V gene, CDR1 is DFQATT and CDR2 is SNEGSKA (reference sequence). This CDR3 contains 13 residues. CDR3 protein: CSARIQGTQPQHF. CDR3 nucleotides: TGCAGTGCTAGAATACAGGGTACTCAGCCCCAGCATTTT.

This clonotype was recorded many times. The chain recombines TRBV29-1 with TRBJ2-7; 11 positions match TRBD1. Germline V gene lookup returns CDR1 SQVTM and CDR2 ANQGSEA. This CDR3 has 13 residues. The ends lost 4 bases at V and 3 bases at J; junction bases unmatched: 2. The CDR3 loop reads CSVAGTGGYEQYF. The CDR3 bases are TGCAGCGTTGCAGGGACAGGGGGCTACGAGCAGTACTTC.

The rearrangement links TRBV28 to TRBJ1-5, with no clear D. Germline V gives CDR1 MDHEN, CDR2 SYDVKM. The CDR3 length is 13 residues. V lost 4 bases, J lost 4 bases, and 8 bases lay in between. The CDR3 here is CASSSRYNQPQHF. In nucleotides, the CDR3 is TGTGCCAGCAGTTCCCGATATAATCAGCCCCAGCATTTT. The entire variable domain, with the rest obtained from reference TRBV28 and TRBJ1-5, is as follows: DVKVTQSSRYLVKRTGEKVFLECVQDMDHENMFWYRQDPGLGLRLIYFSYDVKMKEKGDIPEGYSVSREKKERFSLILESASTNQTSMYLCASSSRYNQPQHFGDGTRLSIL.

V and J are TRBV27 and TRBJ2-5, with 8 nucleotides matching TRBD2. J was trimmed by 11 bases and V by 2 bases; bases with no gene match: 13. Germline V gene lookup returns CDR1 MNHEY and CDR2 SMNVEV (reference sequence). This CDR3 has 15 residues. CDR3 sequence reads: CASSLMGTRSNEQYF. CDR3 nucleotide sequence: TGTGCCAGCAGTTTAATGGGGACTAGGTCAAATGAGCAGTACTTC.